These T cell receptor beta chains were read from a single sample in a study of T cells after yellow fever vaccination. TCRdb re-called the 5' RACE reads with MiXCR, one entry per CDR3 protein. The table includes about 630,000 distinct CDR3 sequences, approximately 13% detected once. The sequencing used PBMCs, collected on the day of the yellow fever booster vaccination. The receptors shown here come from a man aged 25-45 years who received the YFV17D yellow fever vaccine. Both conserved end residues are part of each CDR3. The D gene is left open where the match is weak. Clone size is shown for a subset of rows, as once, few, many or a class of expanded clone.

J | size | V | D | length | DNA | CDR3
TRBJ2-1 | few | TRBV25-1 | - | 15 | TGTGCCAGCAGTGAACCAGAGCGCTACTACAATGAGCAGTTCTTC | CASSEPERYYNEQFF
TRBJ1-4 | few | TRBV4-2 | - | 13 | TGTGCCAGCAGCCAAGCAACTAATGAAAAACTGTTTTTT | CASSQATNEKLFF
TRBJ2-1 | - | TRBV7-2 | TRBD1 | 13 | TGTGCCAGCAGCATGGACAGGGAAAATGAGCAGTTCTTC | CASSMDRENEQFF
TRBJ1-1 | few | TRBV20-1 | TRBD1 | 13 | TGCAGTGCGGGGGACAGCAAGAACACTGAAGCTTTCTTT | CSAGDSKNTEAFF
TRBJ2-1 | few | TRBV20-1 | TRBD2 | 15 | TGCAGTGAAGAGCCCCTAGCGGGAGTTGGCAATGAGCAGTTCTTC | CSEEPLAGVGNEQFF
TRBJ1-6 | few | TRBV20-1 | - | 14 | TGCAGTGCCCCTATACAGGCCAGAGATTCACCCCTCCACTTT | CSAPIQARDSPLHF
TRBJ2-1 | - | TRBV5-1 | TRBD2 | 13 | TGCGCCAGCGGAGGAACTAGCGGGAATTCTCCCTTCTTC | CASGGTSGNSPFF
TRBJ2-1 | few | TRBV7-3 | - | 16 | TGTGCCAGCAGCTTAAGGGGGCGGGGTACCTACAATGAGCAGTTCTTC | CASSLRGRGTYNEQFF
TRBJ1-5 | - | TRBV27 | - | 14 | TGTGCCAGCAGTTCCACAGGGAACAATCAGCCCCAGCATTTT | CASSSTGNNQPQHF
TRBJ1-1 | few | TRBV6-1 | - | 13 | TGTGCCAGTTATTGGGAGGGTGACACTGAAGCTTTCTTT | CASYWEGDTEAFF
TRBJ2-7 | - | TRBV6-2/TRBV6-3 | - | 15 | TGTGCCAGCAGTTCTCACTCGGGGACCTCCTACGAGCAGTACTTC | CASSSHSGTSYEQYF
TRBJ2-4 | many | TRBV28 | TRBD1 | 15 | TGTGCCAGCAGTACTACAGGGGCCGTAATGGGCATTCAGTACTTC | CASSTTGAVMGIQYF
TRBJ2-4 | - | TRBV5-5 | - | 15 | TGTGCCACCCAAGACCGAGGGACGCCTGAAGACATTCAGTACTTC | CATQDRGTPEDIQYF
TRBJ2-1 | many | TRBV29-1 | TRBD2 | 15 | TGCAGCGTTGTGGCTTGGGCTAGCGGGAACAATGAGCAGTTCTTC | CSVVAWASGNNEQFF
TRBJ2-3 | few | TRBV7-2 | TRBD2 | 15 | TGTGCCAGCAGAGCCGGGGGGGGGCGGGTTGATACGCAGTATTTT | CASRAGGGRVDTQYF
TRBJ1-6 | few | TRBV7-2 | TRBD1 | 17 | TGTGCCAGCAGTTCCGGGACAGCATTCTCCTATAATTCACCCCTCCACTTT | CASSSGTAFSYNSPLHF
TRBJ2-5 | few | TRBV5-5 | TRBD2 | 14 | TGTGCCAGCAGCCCACATCTAGCGGAAGAGACCCAGTACTTC | CASSPHLAEETQYF
TRBJ2-5 | many | TRBV10-3 | TRBD2 | 13 | TGTGCCATCAGAGCGGGAGGGAAAGAGACCCAGTACTTC | CAIRAGGKETQYF
TRBJ2-7 | - | TRBV27 | - | 16 | TGTGCCAGCAGTCCCGACCGTACTGCTGGGCCCTACGAGCAGTACTTC | CASSPDRTAGPYEQYF
TRBJ2-3 | few | TRBV9 | TRBD2 | 15 | TGTGCCAGCAGCGTAGAGGGACTAGGGCCAGATACGCAGTATTTT | CASSVEGLGPDTQYF
TRBJ2-5 | - | TRBV10-2 | TRBD2 | 15 | TGCGCCAGCAGTGAGTCGCTAGCGGGAGTGGAGACCCAGTACTTC | CASSESLAGVETQYF
TRBJ1-1 | - | TRBV5-4 | - | 17 | TGTGCCAGCAGCTTTGGTGGGGCCCTGTCCAGGAACACTGAAGCTTTCTTT | CASSFGGALSRNTEAFF
TRBJ2-7 | - | TRBV25-1 | TRBD2 | 15 | TGTGCCAGCGGCCGAACGGGACTAGCCTCATTGGAGCAGTACTTC | CASGRTGLASLEQYF
TRBJ2-3 | - | TRBV13 | TRBD2 | 16 | TGTGCCAGCAGCCAATATAGCGGGACTAGCACAGATACGCAGTATTTT | CASSQYSGTSTDTQYF
TRBJ2-5 | many | TRBV5-1 | TRBD2 | 18 | TGCGCCAGCAGCCCCTATCGAGGGACTAGCGGAGCCCAAGAGACCCAGTACTTC | CASSPYRGTSGAQETQYF
TRBJ2-5 | - | TRBV11-2 | - | 16 | TGTGCCAGCAGCTTAGCCGGCTTTGGGTTAAAAGAGACCCAGTACTTC | CASSLAGFGLKETQYF
TRBJ1-1 | few | TRBV4-1 | - | 12 | TGCGCCAGCAGCCGGGAAGGAAGTGAAGCTTTCTTT | CASSREGSEAFF
TRBJ2-7 | few | TRBV12-3/TRBV12-4 | - | 15 | TGTGCCAGCACCTTAGGACAGCCAAGCTCCTACGAGCAGTACTTC | CASTLGQPSSYEQYF
TRBJ2-7 | few | TRBV27 | TRBD2 | 16 | TGTGCCAGCAGTTTAGGGGGGACTACTTTCTCCTACGAGCAGTACTTC | CASSLGGTTFSYEQYF
TRBJ1-5 | few | TRBV30 | TRBD1 | 16 | TGTGCCTGGAGTGTATCGGGCAGGGGGGGCAATCAGCCCCAGCATTTT | CAWSVSGRGGNQPQHF
TRBJ2-1 | few | TRBV18 | TRBD2 | 16 | TGTGCCAGCTCACCACCGGCACTAGCGGTATACAATGAGCAGTTCTTC | CASSPPALAVYNEQFF
TRBJ2-1 | many | TRBV5-6 | TRBD2 | 15 | TGTGCCAGCAGTCGCAGACTAGCGGGAGCCAATGAGCAGTTCTTC | CASSRRLAGANEQFF
TRBJ2-6 | - | TRBV3-1 | - | 17 | TGTGCCAGCAGCGGACGAGCACGGGGATCTGGGGCCAACGTCCTGACTTTC | CASSGRARGSGANVLTF
TRBJ2-2 | few | TRBV10-3 | - | 13 | TGTGCCATTTCCGAAAAGGCGTCCGGGGAGCTGTTTTTT | CAISEKASGELFF
TRBJ2-7 | few | TRBV20-1 | - | 15 | TGCAGTGCTAGTATTGATTCAGGGGCGCTTCTTGAGCAGTACTTC | CSASIDSGALLEQYF
TRBJ1-1 | few | TRBV30 | TRBD1 | 17 | TGTGCCTGGAGAGCTCCGGGACAGGGGGCAAAAAACACTGAAGCTTTCTTT | CAWRAPGQGAKNTEAFF
TRBJ2-5 | many | TRBV29-1 | - | 11 | TGCAGCGTTGTATCTGGAGAGACCCAGTACTTC | CSVVSGETQYF
TRBJ2-7 | - | TRBV7-9 | - | 15 | TGTGCCAGCAGCTCTAACCGGGACCCAACCTACGAGCAGTACTTC | CASSSNRDPTYEQYF
TRBJ2-7 | - | TRBV28 | TRBD2 | 15 | TGTGCCAGCAGCGGGACTAGCGGGAGGGCCGACGAGCAGTACTTC | CASSGTSGRADEQYF
TRBJ2-3 | few | TRBV5-1 | TRBD2 | 16 | TGCGCCAGCAGCCCGGGGACTAGCGGGATCTCAGATACGCAGTATTTT | CASSPGTSGISDTQYF
TRBJ2-5 | few | TRBV4-3 | - | 15 | TGCGCCAGCAGCCAAAGCATAGAAGTAGGAGAGACCCAGTACTTC | CASSQSIEVGETQYF
TRBJ2-7 | - | TRBV12-5 | TRBD2 | 13 | TGTGCTAGTGGAACTAGCGGAAACTACGAGCAGTACTTC | CASGTSGNYEQYF
TRBJ1-4 | - | TRBV5-1 | - | 11 | TGCGCCAGCAGCTTGGTGGAGGAGATGTTTTTT | CASSLVEEMFF
TRBJ2-5 | few | TRBV5-1 | TRBD2 | 15 | TGCGCCAGCAGCGTGAGCGGGGAGGGGCAAGAGACCCAGTACTTC | CASSVSGEGQETQYF
TRBJ2-7 | - | TRBV7-7 | - | 14 | TGTGCCAGCAGCATTTCCGGGACCTCGGGGGAGCAGTACTTC | CASSISGTSGEQYF
TRBJ2-1 | few | TRBV5-6 | - | 17 | TGTGCCAGCAGCCCTCCGATTGGAGCGGTCTCCTACAATGAGCAGTTCTTC | CASSPPIGAVSYNEQFF
TRBJ2-2 | few | TRBV12-3/TRBV12-4 | TRBD2 | 15 | TGTGCCAGCAACCCCGGGACTAGCTTAGGCGGGGAGCTGTTTTTT | CASNPGTSLGGELFF
TRBJ1-2 | - | TRBV29-1 | - | 11 | TGCAGCGGCCAGGGAGTACGGGGCTACACCTTC | CSGQGVRGYTF
TRBJ1-5 | - | TRBV6-1 | - | 15 | TGTGCCAGCGTCAAGCGGGACACCTCCAATCAGCCCCAGCATTTT | CASVKRDTSNQPQHF
TRBJ2-5 | - | TRBV10-3 | TRBD2 | 15 | TGTGCCATCAGTGACCGGGCTAGCGGGAGTGAGACCCAGTACTTC | CAISDRASGSETQYF
TRBJ1-4 | - | TRBV12-3/TRBV12-4 | TRBD1 | 11 | TGTGCCAGTTCAGCAGGGGGGGTGATGTTTTTT | CASSAGGVMFF
TRBJ2-7 | - | TRBV6-5 | - | 15 | TGTGCCAGCAGTTATCTTCAGGGGTGGACCTACGAGCAGTACTTC | CASSYLQGWTYEQYF
TRBJ1-2 | few | TRBV27 | TRBD1 | 13 | TGTGCCAGCAGGGACAGGGGGTACTATGGCTACACCTTC | CASRDRGYYGYTF
TRBJ1-1 | few | TRBV18 | - | 15 | TGTGCCAGCTCACCTCAGACAGGTCCGAACACTGAAGCTTTCTTT | CASSPQTGPNTEAFF
TRBJ1-5 | few | TRBV12-3/TRBV12-4 | - | 14 | TGTGCCAGCAGCTCTCCTATTTTCAATCAGCCCCAGCATTTT | CASSSPIFNQPQHF
TRBJ1-1 | - | TRBV12-3/TRBV12-4 | - | 13 | TGTGCCAGTCTACATGGGGCGGACACTGAAGCTTTCTTT | CASLHGADTEAFF
TRBJ1-5 | few | TRBV7-9 | - | 15 | TGTGCCAGCAGCTGGGGGTTGGGTAGCAATCAGCCCCAGCATTTT | CASSWGLGSNQPQHF
TRBJ2-3 | - | TRBV7-8 | TRBD2 | 16 | TGTGCCAGCAGCCAGTGGGGGACTAGCGGGAGAGATACGCAGTATTTT | CASSQWGTSGRDTQYF
TRBJ2-5 | many | TRBV12-3/TRBV12-4 | TRBD2 | 16 | TGTGCCAGCAGAAAAGCCGGGACTAGCGGCGTGGGGACCCAGTACTTC | CASRKAGTSGVGTQYF